Below are 25 T cell receptor beta chains sequenced from a single sample in a study of cytomegalovirus exposure and HLA in healthy donors. PCR used 60 Vbeta primers and 13 Jbeta primers. The assay was immunoSEQ multiplex PCR, and TCRdb's table has in-frame clones only and misses some. The sample has more than 90,000 clones, about three quarters seen once. Source material: PBMCs. The receptors originated from a man in his forties in good health and CMV-seropositive.

About this clone: In the same sample, other DNA sequences code for this CDR3. The chain has TRBV6-5 and TRBJ2-1; TRBD2 might be the D (6 bases). The CDR3 extends over 12 amino acids. Between the trimmed V and J ends, which lost 2 bases and 9 bases, there was a span of 8 bases. CDR1 MNHEY and CDR2 SVGAGI come from the germline V gene. In DNA, the CDR3 is TGTGCCAGCAGTTACGTCGGGGGTGAGCAGTTCTTC. This gives the protein CASSYVGGEQFF.

The V and J genes are TRBV7-6 and TRBJ1-5; D gene ambiguous. The CDR3 contains 14 residues. Germline CDR1 and CDR2: SGHVS and FNYEAQ. Trimming stripped 5 bases from V and 4 bases from J, with 12 bases between. The CDR3 region is CASSTSGENQPQHF. The CDR3, as DNA: TGTGCCAGCAGCACTAGCGGTGAGAATCAGCCCCAGCATTTT.

CDR3 sequence: CASGPSYNSPLHF. CDR3 sequence (DNA): TGTGCTAGTGGCCCGTCCTATAATTCACCCCTCCACTTT. This chain connects TRBV12-5 to TRBJ1-6, with D unclear. Trimming removed 6 bases from V and 1 base from J, with 4 bases in between. The CDR3 is made up of 13 amino acids. Germline CDR1 is LGHNT and CDR2 is FRNRAP.

The chain couples TRBV6-1 to TRBJ2-5; TRBD1 might be the D (6 bases). The J call could be wrong; TRBJ2-7 is a better fit for the DNA end. Germline CDR1 and CDR2: MNHNS and SASEGT. This CDR3 spans 15 amino acids. The CDR3 DNA reads TGTGCCAGCAGCGTTTCACCGGGACAAGACTACGAGCAGTACTTC. Translated: CASSVSPGQDYEQYF.

This clone has only one observation. Other DNA sequences from this sample encode an identical CDR3 as well. The chain combines TRBV18 with TRBJ2-7, with D possibly being TRBD1 (6 bases). V was cut by 5 bases and J by 0 bases, with 11 bases left in between. Germline CDR1 is KGHSH and CDR2 is LQKENI. There are 14 residues in the CDR3. The CDR3 nucleotides are TGTGCCAGCTCAAGAGACAGGAGCTCCTACGAGCAGTACTTC. Translation gives CASSRDRSSYEQYF.

The chain joins TRBV7-2 to TRBJ2-3; 13 bases align to TRBD2. This CDR3 spans 16 amino acids. The V segment lost 5 bases and the J segment 4 bases; nucleotides outside the gene matches: 6. Germline assignment: CDR1 SGHTA and CDR2 FQGNSA. Here the CDR3 reads CASSQLAGGKADTQYF. The CDR3 DNA is TGTGCCAGCAGCCAACTAGCGGGGGGGAAGGCAGATACGCAGTATTTT.

This clone was detected once. This chain joins TRBV5-6 and TRBJ1-3; 8 nucleotides agree with TRBD1. Germline loops: CDR1 SGHDT, CDR2 YYEEEE. This CDR3 spans 13 amino acids. The J segment lost 2 bases and the V segment lost 7 bases, leaving 2 bases of the junction unmatched. The CDR3 loop reads CASGQGTGNTIYF. CDR3 nucleotide sequence: TGTGCCAGCGGACAGGGTACTGGAAACACCATATATTTT.

The chain uses TRBV7-8 and TRBJ1-5, with TRBD1 as a possible D gene (6 bases). The CDR3 covers 15 residues. CDR1 and CDR2 (germline): SGHVS, FQNEAQ. V dropped 3 bases and J dropped 1 base, with 10 bases sitting between them. CDR3 protein: CASSFSGQSNQPQHF. In nucleotides, the CDR3 is TGTGCCAGCAGCTTTTCCGGACAGAGCAATCAGCCCCAGCATTTT.

This chain connects TRBV11-3 to TRBJ2-3, with D possibly being TRBD1 (5 bases). Trimming shortened V by 0 bases and J by 2 bases, and 9 bases separated the two germline ends. Germline V gives CDR1 SGHNT, CDR2 YENEEA. This CDR3 comprises 15 residues. The CDR3: CASSLEGRDTDTQYF. In DNA, the CDR3 is TGTGCCAGCAGCTTAGAGGGCAGGGACACAGATACGCAGTATTTT. The full variable domain, its missing parts supplied by reference TRBV11-3 and TRBJ2-3, is EAGVVQSPRYKIIEKKQPVAFWCNPISGHNTLYWYLQNLGQGPELLIRYENEEAVDDSQLPKDRFSAERLKGVDSTLKIQPAELGDSAVYLCASSLEGRDTDTQYFGPGTRLTVL.

The chain combines TRBV7-2 with TRBJ1-6; D is perhaps TRBD1 (6 bases). Per the germline V gene, CDR1 is SGHTA and CDR2 is FQGNSA. The CDR3 extends over 15 amino acids. Deletions cut 1 base from V and 9 bases from J, with 13 bases between. As DNA, the CDR3 is TGTGCCAGCAGCTTAGTGGAAGGGGGAACTTCACCCCTCCACTTT. This translates into CASSLVEGGTSPLHF.

The chain links TRBV7-2 to TRBJ1-1; D uncertain. Trimming stripped 1 base from V and 7 bases from J, with 10 bases between. The CDR3 is made up of 13 amino acids. CDR1 is SGHTA and CDR2 is FQGNSA in the germline V gene. The CDR3 nucleotides read TGTGCCAGCAGCTTAGAACAGAGTTATGAAGCTTTCTTT. It encodes CASSLEQSYEAFF.

The chain has TRBV6-5 and TRBJ2-7; no reliable D call. The germline V gene has CDR1 MNHEY and CDR2 SVGAGI. The CDR3 runs 13 residues. The V end was cut by 7 bases, the J end by 0 bases, with 10 bases between. CDR3 nucleotides: TGTGCCAGCAAAGGTTTAGCCTCCTACGAGCAGTACTTC. Its protein is CASKGLASYEQYF.

The genes are TRBV5-4 and TRBJ2-7, with 8 bases fitting TRBD2. This CDR3 region has 15 residues. Germline V gene data show CDR1 as SGHNT and CDR2 as YYREEE (reference sequence). Trimming removed 4 bases from V and 0 bases from J; junction bases left unmatched: 6. CDR3 protein: CASSPIAGSSYEQYF. CDR3 nucleotides: TGTGCCAGCAGCCCTATAGCGGGAAGCTCCTACGAGCAGTACTTC.

CDR3 nucleotides: TGTGCTAGTGGTCGGACAGGGGACACTGAAGCTTTCTTT. This gives the protein CASGRTGDTEAFF. The chain links TRBV12-5 to TRBJ1-1; 9 nucleotides line up with TRBD1. The germline V gene encodes CDR1 LGHNT and CDR2 FRNRAP. The CDR3 has 13 residues. With 5 bases clipped from V and 3 bases from J, the junction kept 1 base outside the gene matches.

This clone is a singleton in its sample. The chain combines TRBV11-2 with TRBJ2-1, with D unresolved. The V end was cut by 1 base, the J end by 5 bases, with 6 bases between. CDR3 length: 13 amino acids. From germline, CDR1 is SGHAT and CDR2 FQNNGV. The DNA of the CDR3 is TGTGCCAGCAGCTTAGGACTCAACAATGAGCAGTTCTTC. Protein sequence: CASSLGLNNEQFF.

The chain uses TRBV18 and TRBJ2-7, with D perhaps matching TRBD1 (6 bases). The germline gives CDR1 KGHSH, CDR2 LQKENI. V lost 3 bases and J lost 6, with 15 bases in between. CDR3 size: 14 residues. The CDR3 bases are TGTGCCAGCTCACCTGATGGGGCAGGGGTCGAGCAGTACTTC. Its translation is CASSPDGAGVEQYF.

The chain carries TRBV28 and TRBJ2-1; 14 nucleotides line up with TRBD2. CDR3 size: 17 residues. Germline values: CDR1 MDHEN, CDR2 SYDVKM. J lost 5 bases, V lost 6 bases, and 9 bases had no gene match. CDR3 region: CASSPLPGLAGDNEQFF. Written as DNA, the CDR3 is TGTGCCAGCAGCCCTTTACCGGGACTAGCGGGGGACAATGAGCAGTTCTTC.

This chain links TRBV11-2 with TRBJ2-1, with TRBD2 identical over 15 bases. This CDR3 spans 16 amino acids. Germline values: CDR1 SGHAT, CDR2 FQNNGV. V trimming: 1 base; J trimming: 8 bases; junction bases outside the gene matches: 3. This CDR3 is CASSLGTSGGAHEQFF. DNA of the CDR3: TGTGCCAGCAGCTTAGGGACTAGCGGGGGGGCCCATGAGCAGTTCTTC.

This clone was observed a handful of times. The rearrangement uses TRBV13 and TRBJ2-5; a possible D gene is TRBD1 (6 bases). The CDR3 totals 14 residues. Germline CDR1 and CDR2: PRHDT and FYEKMQ (reference sequence). V gave up 3 bases and J gave up 5 bases, with 13 bases separating them. CDR3 protein: CASSFTGPGETQYF. In nucleotides, the CDR3 is TGTGCCAGCAGCTTTACAGGGCCAGGGGAGACCCAGTACTTC.

The rearrangement joins TRBV19 to TRBJ1-1; D ambiguous. CDR1 LNHDA and CDR2 SQIVND come from the germline V gene (reference sequence). V was cut by 10 bases and J by 1 base, with 13 bases left in between. The CDR3 runs 13 residues. This CDR3 is CATTRGQNTEAFF. The CDR3, as DNA: TGTGCCACCACTCGGGGTCAGAACACTGAAGCTTTCTTT.

The chain recombines TRBV5-1 with TRBJ1-3, with TRBD1 as a possible D gene (6 bases). Germline CDR1 SGHRS, CDR2 YFSETQ. V was pared by 1 base and J by 4 bases, with 9 bases between. This CDR3 is built from 14 residues. CDR3 sequence reads: CASSLNQGGNTIYF. The CDR3 DNA follows: TGCGCCAGCAGCTTGAATCAGGGGGGAAACACCATATATTTT. Full variable domain (rest looked up from reference TRBV5-1 and TRBJ1-3): KAGVTQTPRYLIKTRGQQVTLSCSPISGHRSVSWYQQTPGQGLQFLFEYFSETQRNKGNFPGRFSGRQFSNSRSEMNVSTLELGDSALYLCASSLNQGGNTIYFGEGSWLTVV.

The chain combines TRBV10-3 with TRBJ2-2; TRBD2 aligns across 16 bases. The CDR3 is 17 residues long. The V and J ends lost 6 bases and 7 bases, in that order; junction bases with no gene match: 8. From germline, CDR1 is ENHRY and CDR2 SYGVKD. CDR3 nucleotide sequence: TGTGCCATCAGCCCGGGACTAGCGGGAGGGCGGGGCGGGGAGCTGTTTTTT. Protein sequence: CAISPGLAGGRGGELFF.

This chain uses TRBV28 with TRBJ2-7; the D gene is possibly TRBD1 (7 bases). Looked up from germline, CDR1 is MDHEN and CDR2 is SYDVKM. V was pared by 5 bases and J by 4 bases, with 24 bases between. This CDR3 is 17 amino acids long. For the CDR3, the DNA is TGTGCCAGCAGTCAACCAGAACCGCGGAGGGGGCCTTACGAGCAGTACTTC. Translating it yields CASSQPEPRRGPYEQYF. Variable domain in full (rest from reference TRBV28 and TRBJ2-7): DVKVTQSSRYLVKRTGEKVFLECVQDMDHENMFWYRQDPGLGLRLIYFSYDVKMKEKGDIPEGYSVSREKKERFSLILESASTNQTSMYLCASSQPEPRRGPYEQYFGPGTRLTVT.

V gene TRBV29-1 combines with J gene TRBJ2-3, with D possibly TRBD1 on 5 matching bases. Trimming took off 5 bases at V and 0 bases at J, with 9 bases between the two ends. Germline loops: CDR1 SQVTM, CDR2 ANQGSEA. CDR3 length: 13 amino acids. The CDR3 coding sequence is TGCAGCGTTCTGGGGCCTAGCACAGATACGCAGTATTTT. Encoded protein: CSVLGPSTDTQYF.

The CDR3 sequence is CASSLGTTPFDEQFF. The CDR3 DNA sequence: TGTGCCAGCAGCTTGGGGACTACCCCCTTTGATGAGCAGTTCTTC. This rearrangement joins TRBV5-6 to TRBJ2-1; D possibly corresponds to TRBD2 (6 bases). CDR1 is SGHDT and CDR2 is YYEEEE in the germline V gene. There are 15 residues in the CDR3. The ends were cut back, 0 bases at V and 8 bases at J, with 15 bases in the middle. Based on the CDR3 plus reference TRBV5-6 and TRBJ2-1, the full variable domain is DAGVTQSPTHLIKTRGQQVTLRCSPKSGHDTVSWYQQALGQGPQFIFQYYEEEERQRGNFPDRFSGHQFPNYSSELNVNALLLGDSALYLCASSLGTTPFDEQFFGPGTRLTVL.